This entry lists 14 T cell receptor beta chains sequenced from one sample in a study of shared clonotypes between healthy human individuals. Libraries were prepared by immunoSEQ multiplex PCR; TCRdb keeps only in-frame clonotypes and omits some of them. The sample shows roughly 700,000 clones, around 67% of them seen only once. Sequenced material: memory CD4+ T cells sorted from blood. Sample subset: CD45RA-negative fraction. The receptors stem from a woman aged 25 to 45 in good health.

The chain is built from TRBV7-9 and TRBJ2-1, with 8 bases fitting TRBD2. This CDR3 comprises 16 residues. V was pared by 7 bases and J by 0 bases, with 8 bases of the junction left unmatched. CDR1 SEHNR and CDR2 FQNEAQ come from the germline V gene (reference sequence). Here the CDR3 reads CASTGLAGSSYNEQFF. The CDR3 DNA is TGTGCCAGCACGGGGTTAGCGGGGAGCTCCTACAATGAGCAGTTCTTC.

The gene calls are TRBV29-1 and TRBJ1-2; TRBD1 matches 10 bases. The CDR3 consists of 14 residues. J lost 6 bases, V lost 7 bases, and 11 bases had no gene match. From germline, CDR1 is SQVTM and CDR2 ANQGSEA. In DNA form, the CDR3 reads TGCAGCGGTAAGACCGGGACAGGGGATCATGGCTACACCTTC. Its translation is CSGKTGTGDHGYTF.

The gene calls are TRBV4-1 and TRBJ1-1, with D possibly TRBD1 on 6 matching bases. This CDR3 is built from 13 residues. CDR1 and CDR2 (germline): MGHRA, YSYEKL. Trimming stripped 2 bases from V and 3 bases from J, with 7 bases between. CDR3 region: CASSQHRDTEAFF. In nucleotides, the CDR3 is TGCGCCAGCAGCCAACACAGGGACACTGAAGCTTTCTTT.

DNA for the CDR3: TGCGCCAGCAGCTTGTTTAGCGGGAGCGAGCAGTACTTC. It yields the protein CASSLFSGSEQYF. The chain employs TRBV5-1 and TRBJ2-7; 9 nucleotides line up with TRBD2. The length of the CDR3 is 13 residues. After removal of 1 base from V and 6 bases from J, the junction contained 2 bases not matched to a gene. Germline assignment: CDR1 SGHRS and CDR2 YFSETQ.

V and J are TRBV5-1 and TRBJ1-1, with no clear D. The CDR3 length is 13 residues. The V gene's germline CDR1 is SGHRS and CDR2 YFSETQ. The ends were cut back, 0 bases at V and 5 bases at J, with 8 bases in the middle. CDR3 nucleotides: TGCGCCAGCAGCTTGGCCCTGGGTACTGAAGCTTTCTTT. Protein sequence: CASSLALGTEAFF.

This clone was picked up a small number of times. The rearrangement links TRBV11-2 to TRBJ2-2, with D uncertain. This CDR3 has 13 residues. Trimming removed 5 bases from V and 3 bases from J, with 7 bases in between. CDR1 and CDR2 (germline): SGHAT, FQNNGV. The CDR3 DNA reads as TGTGCCAGCAGCCCTCAATACACCGGGGAGCTGTTTTTT. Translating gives CASSPQYTGELFF.

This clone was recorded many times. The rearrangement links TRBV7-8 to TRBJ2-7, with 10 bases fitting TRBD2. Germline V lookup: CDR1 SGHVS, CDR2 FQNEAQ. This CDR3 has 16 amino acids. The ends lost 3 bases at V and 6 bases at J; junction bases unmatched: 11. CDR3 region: CASSLTPGLASLEQYF. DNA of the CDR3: TGTGCCAGCAGCTTGACGCCGGGACTAGCGTCCCTCGAGCAGTACTTC.

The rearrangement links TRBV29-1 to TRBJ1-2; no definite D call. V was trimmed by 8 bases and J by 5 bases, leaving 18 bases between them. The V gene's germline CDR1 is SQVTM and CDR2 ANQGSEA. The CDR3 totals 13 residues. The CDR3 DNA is TGCAGCTTGACCACAGAGCCGGGGTATGGCTACACCTTC. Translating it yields CSLTTEPGYGYTF.

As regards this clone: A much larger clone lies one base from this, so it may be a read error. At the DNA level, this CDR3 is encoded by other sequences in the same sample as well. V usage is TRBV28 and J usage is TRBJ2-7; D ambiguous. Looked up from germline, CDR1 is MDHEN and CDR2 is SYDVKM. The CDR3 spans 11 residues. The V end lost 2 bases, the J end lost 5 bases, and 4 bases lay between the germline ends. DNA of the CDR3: TGTGCCAGCAGTTTAAGGCACGAGCAGTACTTC. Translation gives CASSLRHEQYF.

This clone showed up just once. CDR3 sequence: CASRTPNYGYTF. CDR3 DNA sequence: TGTGCCAGTAGGACACCGAACTATGGCTACACCTTC. This rearrangement joins TRBV7-9 to TRBJ1-2; the D gene is possibly TRBD1 (5 bases). CDR1 and CDR2 (germline): SEHNR, FQNEAQ (reference sequence). This CDR3 comprises 12 residues. The V gene lost 9 bases and the J gene lost 2 bases, with 10 bases spanning the gap.

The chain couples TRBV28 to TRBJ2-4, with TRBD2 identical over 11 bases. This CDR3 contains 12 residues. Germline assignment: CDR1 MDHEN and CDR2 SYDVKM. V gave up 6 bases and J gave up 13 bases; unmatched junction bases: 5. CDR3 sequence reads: CASSQGLAAQYF. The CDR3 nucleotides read TGTGCCAGCAGCCAGGGACTAGCGGCCCAGTACTTC.

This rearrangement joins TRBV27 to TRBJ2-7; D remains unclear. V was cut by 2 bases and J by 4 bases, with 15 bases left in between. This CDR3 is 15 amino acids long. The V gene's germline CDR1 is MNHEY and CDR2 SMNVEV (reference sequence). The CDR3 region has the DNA TGTGCCAGCAGTTTAATGTTTCTAGGTGGGTACGAGCAGTACTTC. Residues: CASSLMFLGGYEQYF.

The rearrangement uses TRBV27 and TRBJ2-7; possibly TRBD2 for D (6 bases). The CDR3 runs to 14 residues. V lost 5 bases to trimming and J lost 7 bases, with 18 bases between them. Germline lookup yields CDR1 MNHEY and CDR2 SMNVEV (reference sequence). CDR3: CASSPLGEVWEQYF. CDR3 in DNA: TGTGCCAGCAGTCCCCTGGGGGAGGTGTGGGAGCAGTACTTC.

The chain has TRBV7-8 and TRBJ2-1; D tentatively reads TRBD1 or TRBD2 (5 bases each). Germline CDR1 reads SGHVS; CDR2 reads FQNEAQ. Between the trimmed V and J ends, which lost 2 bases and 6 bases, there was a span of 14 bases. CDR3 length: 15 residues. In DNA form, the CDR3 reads TGTGCCAGCAGCTTATTTGGGGGAGAAGTCAATGAGCAGTTCTTC. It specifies CASSLFGGEVNEQFF.